This T cell receptor (beta chain) was profiled in a study of CD8 T cells in ankylosing spondylitis. Germline V gene lookup returns CDR1 ENHRY and CDR2 SYGVKD. The ends lost 5 bases at V and 6 bases at J; junction bases unmatched: 13. CDR3 length equals 16 residues. Each CDR3 protein is one row after TCRdb ran MiXCR on the 5' RACE reads. The table lists hundreds of thousands of distinct CDR3 sequences, about 20% of them singletons. This TCR was sampled from a female donor with ankylosing spondylitis or in good health (not recorded which). The rearrangement uses TRBV10-3 and TRBJ2-7, with 10 nucleotides matching TRBD1. Source material: blood, either unsorted or a sorted T cell fraction (not recorded which). For the CDR3, the DNA is TGTGCCATCAGTCGCGGGGTAGGGACAGGGGCGGGCGAGCAGTACTTC. This encodes CAISRGVGTGAGEQYF.